This T cell receptor (beta chain) comes out of a study of Graves' ophthalmopathy and Graves' hyperthyroidism. Study-wide background: Calling hyperthyroidism stable required that no ophthalmopathy show up within 18 months of follow-up. Whole-study results and caveats: Stable hyperthyroidism and ophthalmopathy were told apart by a 13-signature model, which achieved 85% to 90% sensitivity and around 80% specificity. Detected in blood as well were most expanded thyroid clonotypes with frequency above 0.001. Ophthalmopathy progression prediction by the model yielded a sensitivity of 60% to 71% and a specificity of less than 75%.

Investigators amplified TCR beta CDR3 regions from RNA transcripts. First-round RT-PCR relied on HTBI primers, and a second-round multiplex PCR came next. TCRdb recomputed calls from the multiplex PCR reads with MiXCR, one row per CDR3 protein. In the table there are about 1.1 million distinct CDR3 sequences, about two fifths of which are singletons. The CDR3 is made up of 15 amino acids. From germline, CDR1 is SQVTM and CDR2 ANQGSEA. On this clonotype itself: Its antigen remains unidentified. Given a much more abundant clone one base away, this may be a read error.

What was sequenced was peripheral blood or thyroid tissue (not recorded which). The TCR sequence derives from an adult man with Graves' hyperthyroidism. This chain connects TRBV29-1 to TRBJ2-2, with D perhaps given as TRBD1 or TRBD2 (5 bases each). The CDR3 DNA is TGCAGCGTTGAATACGTTCAGCGAGGGACCGGGGAGCTGCTTTTT. Its translation is CSVEYVQRGTGELLF.